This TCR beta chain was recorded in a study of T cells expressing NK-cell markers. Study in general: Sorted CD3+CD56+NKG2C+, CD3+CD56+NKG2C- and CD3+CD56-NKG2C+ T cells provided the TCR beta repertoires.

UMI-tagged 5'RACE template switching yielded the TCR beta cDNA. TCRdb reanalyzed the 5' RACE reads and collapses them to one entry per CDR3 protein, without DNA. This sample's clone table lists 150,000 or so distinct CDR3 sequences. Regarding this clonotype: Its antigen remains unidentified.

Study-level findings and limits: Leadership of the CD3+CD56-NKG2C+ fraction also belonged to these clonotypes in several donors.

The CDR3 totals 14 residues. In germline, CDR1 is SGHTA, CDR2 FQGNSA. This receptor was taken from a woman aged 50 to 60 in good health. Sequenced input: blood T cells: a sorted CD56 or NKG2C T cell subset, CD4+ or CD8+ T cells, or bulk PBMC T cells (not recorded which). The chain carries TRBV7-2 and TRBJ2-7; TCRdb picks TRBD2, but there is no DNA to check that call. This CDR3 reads CASSLGGRGNEQYF.